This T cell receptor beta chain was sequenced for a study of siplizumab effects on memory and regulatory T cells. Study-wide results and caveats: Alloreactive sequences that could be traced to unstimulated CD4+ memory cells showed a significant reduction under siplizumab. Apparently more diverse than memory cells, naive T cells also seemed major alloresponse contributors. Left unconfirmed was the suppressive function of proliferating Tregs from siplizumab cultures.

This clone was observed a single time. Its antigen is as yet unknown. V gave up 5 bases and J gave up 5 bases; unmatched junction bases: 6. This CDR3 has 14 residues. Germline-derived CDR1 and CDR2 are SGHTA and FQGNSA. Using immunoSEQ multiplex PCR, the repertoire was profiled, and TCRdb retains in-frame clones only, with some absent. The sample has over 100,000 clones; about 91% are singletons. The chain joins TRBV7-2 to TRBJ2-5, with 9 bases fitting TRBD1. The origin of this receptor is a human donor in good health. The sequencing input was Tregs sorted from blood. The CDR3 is CASSPNRGRETQYF. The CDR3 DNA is TGTGCCAGCAGCCCGAACAGGGGGCGGGAGACCCAGTACTTC.